The sequence of this TCR beta chain was determined in a study of CD8+CD57+ T cells in acquired aplastic anemia. Overall study: The mean DNA yield obtained from sorted CD4+ and CD8+ cells came to approximately 3 ug. Overall study results and limits: Patient and control CD8+ Simpson's diversity was not significantly different.

A remark on this clonotype: Its antigen is currently unknown.

The use of genomic DNA as template underpinned the TCR beta VDJ and CDR3 profiling. TCRdb itself ran the reads through MiXCR, one entry per CDR3 protein. The sample contains more than 150,000 distinct CDR3 sequences, 45% to 60% of which appear only once. Trimming cost V 6 bases and J 4 bases, with 19 bases left between them. This CDR3 spans 16 amino acids. CDR1 and CDR2 (germline): SNHLY, FYNNEI. Those patients picked for sequencing had displayed CD8+CD57+ cell expansion on flow cytometry. Severe acquired aplastic anemia was present in every patient. No therapy had been given to the patients at the time of blood sampling.

The specimen sequenced was sorted CD4+, CD8+, or CD8+CD57+ T cells (not recorded which) from PBMCs. The chain uses TRBV2 and TRBJ1-3; D is possibly TRBD1 (6 bases). This TCR came from a human donor with aplastic anemia. The CDR3 sequence is CASRPSDSIPGNTIYF. In nucleotides, the CDR3 is TGTGCCAGCAGGCCGTCGGACAGCATCCCCGGAAACACCATATATTTT.